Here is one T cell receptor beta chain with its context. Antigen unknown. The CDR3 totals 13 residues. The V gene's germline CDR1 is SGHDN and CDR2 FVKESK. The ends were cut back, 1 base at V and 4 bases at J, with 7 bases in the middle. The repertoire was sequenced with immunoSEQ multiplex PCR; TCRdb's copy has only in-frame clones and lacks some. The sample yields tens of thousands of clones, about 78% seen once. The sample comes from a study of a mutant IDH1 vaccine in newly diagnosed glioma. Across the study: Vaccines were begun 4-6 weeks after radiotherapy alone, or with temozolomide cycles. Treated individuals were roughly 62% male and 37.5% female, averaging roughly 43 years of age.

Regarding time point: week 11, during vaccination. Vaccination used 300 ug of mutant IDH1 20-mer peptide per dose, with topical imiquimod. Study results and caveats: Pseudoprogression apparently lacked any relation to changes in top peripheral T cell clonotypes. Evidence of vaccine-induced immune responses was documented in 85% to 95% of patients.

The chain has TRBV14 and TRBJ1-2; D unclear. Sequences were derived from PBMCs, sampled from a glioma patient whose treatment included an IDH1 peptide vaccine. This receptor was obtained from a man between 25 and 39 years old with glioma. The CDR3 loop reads CASSQVRSYGYTF. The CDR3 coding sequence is TGTGCCAGCAGCCAAGTGAGGTCCTATGGCTACACCTTC. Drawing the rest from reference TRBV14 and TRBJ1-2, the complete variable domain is EAGVTQFPSHSVIEKGQTVTLRCDPISGHDNLYWYRRVMGKEIKFLLHFVKESKQDESGMPNNRFLAERTGGTYSTLKVQPAELEDSGVYFCASSQVRSYGYTFGSGTRLTVV.